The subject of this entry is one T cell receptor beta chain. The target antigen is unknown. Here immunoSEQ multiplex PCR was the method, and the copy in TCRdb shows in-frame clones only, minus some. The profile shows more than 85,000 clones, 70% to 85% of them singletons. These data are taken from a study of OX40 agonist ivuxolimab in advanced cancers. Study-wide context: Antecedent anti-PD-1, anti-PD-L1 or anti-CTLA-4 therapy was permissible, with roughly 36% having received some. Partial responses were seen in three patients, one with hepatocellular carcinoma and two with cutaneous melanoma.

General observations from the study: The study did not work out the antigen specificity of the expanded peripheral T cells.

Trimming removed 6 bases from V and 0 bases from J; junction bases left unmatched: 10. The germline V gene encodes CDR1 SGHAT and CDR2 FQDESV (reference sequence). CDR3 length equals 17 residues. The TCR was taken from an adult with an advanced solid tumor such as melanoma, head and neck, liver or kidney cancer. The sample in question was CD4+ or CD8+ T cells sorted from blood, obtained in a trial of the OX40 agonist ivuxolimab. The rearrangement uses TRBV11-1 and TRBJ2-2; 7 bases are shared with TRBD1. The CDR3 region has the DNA TGTGCCAGCAGTCCCCCCGGGACAGCGGCGAACACCGGGGAGCTGTTTTTT. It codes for CASSPPGTAANTGELFF.